The 15 T cell receptor beta chains reported below all come from one sample, sequenced in a study of blood T cells in healthy people across ages. Primed by a sample-barcoded 5' primer and a J-beta primer mix, a second PCR proceeded for about 6 to 11 cycles. MiXCR, applied by TCRdb to the 5' RACE reads, yields one record per CDR3 protein. The sample lists about 640,000 distinct CDR3 sequences, roughly 41% occurring once. Sequencing was carried out using blood. These receptors came from a man at least 80 years old in good health.

This clonotype has more than one count but fewer than ten. The genes are TRBV28 and TRBJ2-5, with 10 bases matching TRBD1. Matching the DNA end better, TRBJ2-7 makes the J call doubtful. This CDR3 spans 15 amino acids. Germline V lookup: CDR1 MDHEN, CDR2 SYDVKM. The CDR3 loop is CASSRGGTGANEQYF. DNA of the CDR3: TGTGCCAGCAGCCGGGGAGGGACAGGGGCTAACGAGCAGTACTTC.

The chain uses TRBV6-6 and TRBJ2-7; D is uncertain. Germline V gene sequence: CDR1 MNHNY, CDR2 SVGAGI (reference sequence). Deletions cut 2 bases from V and 0 bases from J, with 17 bases between. This CDR3 comprises 17 residues. DNA for the CDR3: TGTGCCAGCAGTTACGGGCGGCAGCCTTATTCCTCCTACGAGCAGTACTTC. Its protein product is CASSYGRQPYSSYEQYF.

CDR3 amino acids: CAIGSEVGGQTYEQYF. The CDR3 DNA follows: TGTGCCATCGGGAGTGAAGTGGGGGGACAAACCTACGAGCAGTACTTC. This chain links TRBV10-3 with TRBJ2-4; the D gene could be TRBD1 or TRBD2 (6 bases each). The J call may be incorrect, as the DNA end agrees better with TRBJ2-7. The CDR3 is made up of 16 amino acids. In germline, CDR1 is ENHRY, CDR2 SYGVKD.

The chain recombines TRBV6-2 or TRBV6-3 with TRBJ1-1; unclear D gene. Trimming took off 8 bases at V and 3 bases at J, with 13 bases between the two ends. Germline V gene data show CDR1 as MNHEY and CDR2 as SVGEGT. This CDR3 has 13 amino acids. The CDR3 DNA sequence: TGTGCCAGCTGGGTCGGCCGTCACACTGAAGCTTTCTTT. Translation gives CASWVGRHTEAFF.

V gene TRBV9 combines with J gene TRBJ2-3, with D possibly TRBD2 on 6 matching bases. Trimming shortened V by 4 bases and J by 5 bases, and 17 bases separated the two germline ends. Germline V gene lookup returns CDR1 SGDLS and CDR2 YYNGEE. The CDR3 spans 15 residues. The chain's CDR3 is CASSPLGTLVDTQYF. The CDR3 nucleotides are TGTGCCAGCAGCCCCTTGGGGACTCTGGTAGATACGCAGTATTTT.

The chain's CDR3 is CASSPGQGFTIGYTF. The CDR3 DNA reads TGCGCCAGCAGCCCCGGACAGGGCTTCACTATTGGCTACACCTTC. This chain uses TRBV5-1 with TRBJ1-2; 8 bases map to TRBD1. V was pared by 4 bases and J by 7 bases, with 12 bases of the junction left unmatched. Germline V CDR1 and CDR2: SGHRS, YFSETQ. The CDR3 is 15 residues long.

Many counts were recorded for this clonotype. V gene TRBV10-3 combines with J gene TRBJ1-1, with TRBD1 identical over 8 bases. The CDR3 has 12 residues. The germline V gene encodes CDR1 ENHRY and CDR2 SYGVKD. V trimming: 10 bases; J trimming: 7 bases; junction bases outside the gene matches: 8. DNA for the CDR3: TGTGCCACCTCGGACAGGGCGGATGAAGCTTTCTTT. Protein: CATSDRADEAFF.

The J gene is TRBJ2-1, the V gene TRBV28, with 7 bases aligning to TRBD1. Germline CDR1 and CDR2: MDHEN and SYDVKM. The CDR3 has 16 residues. V was clipped by 3 bases and J by 0 bases; unmatched bases: 5. CDR3 DNA sequence: TGTGCCAGCAGTTTTACAGGGGCCATCTCCTACAATGAGCAGTTCTTC. Its protein product is CASSFTGAISYNEQFF. The full variable domain, completed using reference TRBV28 and TRBJ2-1, is DVKVTQSSRYLVKRTGEKVFLECVQDMDHENMFWYRQDPGLGLRLIYFSYDVKMKEKGDIPEGYSVSREKKERFSLILESASTNQTSMYLCASSFTGAISYNEQFFGPGTRLTVL.

This clonotype occurred once. The V gene is TRBV5-1, the J gene TRBJ1-5, with 8 bases matching TRBD1. The CDR3 loop spans 14 amino acids. CDR1 and CDR2 from the germline V gene are SGHRS and YFSETQ. The J segment lost 7 bases and the V segment lost 2 bases, leaving 5 bases of the junction unmatched. CDR3 coding DNA: TGCGCCAGCAGCTTAATACAGGGGGGACAGCCCCAGCATTTT. Translated, it gives CASSLIQGGQPQHF.

The chain joins TRBV5-8 to TRBJ2-7; D may be TRBD1 or TRBD2 (5 bases each). Germline V CDR1 and CDR2: SGHTS, YDEGEE. V dropped 4 bases and J dropped 9 bases, with 14 bases sitting between them. The CDR3 sequence is 12 residues long. The CDR3 sequence is CASSPEVGRQYF. For the CDR3, the DNA is TGTGCCAGCAGCCCTGAGGTGGGACGGCAGTACTTC.

This chain uses TRBV12-3 or TRBV12-4 with TRBJ2-7; 11 bases fit TRBD1. V dropped 5 bases and J dropped 2; count of bases not matched to a gene: 8. This CDR3 is built from 16 residues. The CDR3, as DNA: TGTGCCAGCAGTCTCGGGACAGGGGGTTGGGCCTACGAGCAGTACTTC. Protein product: CASSLGTGGWAYEQYF.

The table lists this clonotype with a few counts. A much bigger clone sits one base away, suggesting this may be a read error. The chain links TRBV4-1 to TRBJ2-1; TRBD1 might be the D (5 bases). The CDR3 is made up of 16 amino acids. Per the germline V gene, CDR1 is MGHRA and CDR2 is YSYEKL. CDR3 amino acids: CASSSTTRQSYNAQFF. The CDR3 region has the DNA TGCGCCAGCTCATCAACCACGAGACAGAGCTACAATGCGCAGTTCTTC.

The CDR3 nucleotides read TGCAGTGCTACCCTATCTGGGACTAGCGGGATAATAGTATCCTACAATGAGCAGTTCTTC. Its translation is CSATLSGTSGIIVSYNEQFF. This chain links TRBV20-1 with TRBJ2-1, with 13 bases matching TRBD2. Germline CDR1 DFQATT, CDR2 SNEGSKA (reference sequence). The CDR3 covers 20 residues. J gave up 1 base and V 4 bases, and 16 bases lay outside the gene matches.

The chain combines TRBV6-2 or TRBV6-3 with TRBJ2-5, with 9 bases that match TRBD2. The CDR3 is 17 amino acids. After removal of 5 bases from V and 0 bases from J, the junction contained 10 bases not matched to a gene. CDR1 is MNHEY and CDR2 is SVGEGT in the germline V gene. In DNA, the CDR3 is TGTGCCAGCAGTCCGGGGAGCCTAGCGGGGTACCAAGAGACCCAGTACTTC. The encoded protein is CASSPGSLAGYQETQYF.

V is TRBV28 and J is TRBJ1-2; 7 positions match TRBD1. The trim removed 2 bases at V and 0 bases at J, leaving 6 bases unmatched. The germline gives CDR1 MDHEN, CDR2 SYDVKM. The length of the CDR3 is 16 residues. The CDR3 protein is CASSLGAGGANYGYTF. CDR3 nucleotides: TGTGCCAGCAGTTTAGGGGCAGGGGGAGCTAACTATGGCTACACCTTC.